The 9 T cell receptor beta chains below come from one sample, sequenced in a study of blood T cell repertoires in COVID-19. Assay: immunoSEQ multiplex PCR; the TCRdb copy retains only in-frame clones and omits some. The profile shows approximately 240,000 clones, roughly 90% of them singletons. Sequenced: peripheral blood. All receptors come from a woman in her thirties or forties who had recovered from COVID-19.

About this clone: The same CDR3 also results from other DNA sequences found in this sample. The rearrangement joins TRBV30 to TRBJ1-2; D is unresolved. CDR1 is GTSNPN and CDR2 is SVGIG in the germline V gene (reference sequence). The CDR3 sequence is 13 residues long. The V end lost 2 bases, the J end lost 0 bases, and 7 bases lay between the germline ends. The CDR3 sequence: CAWSRGSNYGYTF. CDR3 nucleotide sequence: TGTGCCTGGAGTAGAGGGTCTAACTATGGCTACACCTTC.

This clone was recorded once. The chain carries TRBV18 and TRBJ2-7; D is possibly TRBD2 (5 bases). There are 12 residues in the CDR3. The germline V gene has CDR1 KGHSH and CDR2 LQKENI. Trimming pared 3 bases from V and 5 bases from J, leaving 8 bases between. CDR3 DNA: TGTGCCAGCTCACCGTCGGGGAACGAGCAGTACTTC. Its protein is CASSPSGNEQYF.

This clone appeared once. No DNA is shown, since the ends of the CDR3 on it are uncertain; the CDR3 is the one TCRdb lists. CDR3 protein: CASSTSVETQYF. The rearrangement joins TRBV7-9 to TRBJ2-5; the table's D call of TRBD2 was not tested on the DNA. Germline-derived CDR1 and CDR2 are SEHNR and FQNEAQ (reference sequence). Ends included, the CDR3 has 12 residues.

CDR3 in DNA: TGTGCCAGCAGCTCCAGGGGGCTGGGAGAAAAACTGTTTTTT. This sequence encodes CASSSRGLGEKLFF. V is TRBV28 and J is TRBJ1-4; TRBD1 agrees at 8 bases. Germline CDR1 and CDR2: MDHEN and SYDVKM. Trimming removed 6 bases from V and 8 bases from J; junction bases left unmatched: 8. The CDR3 consists of 14 residues.

In its sample, this clone was seen a few times. The chain employs TRBV7-9 and TRBJ2-3; D unclear. The V gene's germline CDR1 is SEHNR and CDR2 FQNEAQ (reference sequence). V was shortened by 2 bases and J by 2 bases, with 8 bases between the two germline ends. The CDR3 has 14 residues. Here the CDR3 reads CASSLYSSTDTQYF. CDR3 sequence (DNA): TGTGCCAGCAGCTTATACTCCTCCACAGATACGCAGTATTTT.

This clone was seen a few times. V usage is TRBV6-5 and J usage is TRBJ2-1, with 8 bases lining up with TRBD2. Germline V CDR1 and CDR2: MNHEY, SVGAGI. The junction had 10 bases not matched to a gene; V was cut back by 2 bases and J by 7 bases. There are 16 residues in the CDR3. The CDR3, as DNA: TGTGCCAGCAGTTACATAATAACGGGGGGGACGAATGAGCAGTTCTTC. As protein: CASSYIITGGTNEQFF.

The chain carries TRBV24-1 and TRBJ2-1; no clear D. This CDR3 comprises 16 residues. Germline V gene data show CDR1 as KGHDR and CDR2 as SFDVKD. Trimming stripped 4 bases from V and 7 bases from J, with 19 bases between. In nucleotides, the CDR3 is TGTGCCACCAGTGACCCTGCGGTGCCCAGTAGGAATGAGCAGTTCTTC. Protein product: CATSDPAVPSRNEQFF.

The V and J genes are TRBV9 and TRBJ2-1; a weak D match, TRBD2 (7 bases). V was pared by 4 bases and J by 3 bases, with 17 bases between. Germline CDR1 reads SGDLS; CDR2 reads YYNGEE. The CDR3 is 16 residues long. The CDR3, as DNA: TGTGCCAGCAGCCCTCCCCTAGGGGGGGGCTACAATGAGCAGTTCTTC. This translates into CASSPPLGGGYNEQFF.

This clone has a single count. The chain combines TRBV5-1 with TRBJ1-5; TRBD1 might be the D (5 bases). Trimming stripped 3 bases from V and 0 bases from J, with 10 bases between. The germline CDR1 and CDR2 sequences are SGHRS and YFSETQ. This CDR3 spans 15 amino acids. The CDR3 spells CASSSGISSNQPQHF. As DNA, the CDR3 is TGCGCCAGCAGCTCAGGGATCTCTAGCAATCAGCCCCAGCATTTT.